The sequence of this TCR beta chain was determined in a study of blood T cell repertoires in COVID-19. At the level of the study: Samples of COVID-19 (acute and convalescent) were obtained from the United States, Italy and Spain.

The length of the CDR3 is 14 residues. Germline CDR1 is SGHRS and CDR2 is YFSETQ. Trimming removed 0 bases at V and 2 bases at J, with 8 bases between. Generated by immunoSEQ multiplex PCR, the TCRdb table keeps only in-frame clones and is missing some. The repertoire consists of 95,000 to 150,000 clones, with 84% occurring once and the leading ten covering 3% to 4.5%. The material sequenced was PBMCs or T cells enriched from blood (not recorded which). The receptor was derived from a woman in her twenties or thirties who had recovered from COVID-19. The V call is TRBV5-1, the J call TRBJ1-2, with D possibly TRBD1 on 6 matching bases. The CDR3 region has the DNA TGCGCCAGCAGCTTGGGGCAGGGGAACTATGGCTACACCTTC. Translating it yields CASSLGQGNYGYTF.